The source of this T cell receptor (beta chain) is a study of blood T cell repertoires in COVID-19. This clone occurred once. Germline V gene data show CDR1 as SGHNT and CDR2 as YYREEE (reference sequence). After removal of 9 bases from V and 0 bases from J, the junction contained 3 bases not matched to a gene. This CDR3 spans 13 amino acids. The repertoire was sequenced with immunoSEQ multiplex PCR; TCRdb's copy has only in-frame clones and lacks some. The data show 99,000 or so clones, around four fifths seen once. The specimen was peripheral blood. This TCR came from a man aged 60 to 69 with acute or convalescent COVID-19. The J gene is TRBJ2-1, the V gene TRBV5-4; TRBD2 agrees at 7 bases. The CDR3 spells CAITGGSYNEQFF. CDR3 DNA: TGTGCCATCACGGGAGGCTCCTACAATGAGCAGTTCTTC. The whole variable domain, remainder taken from reference TRBV5-4 and TRBJ2-1, is ETGVTQSPTHLIKTRGQQVTLRCSSQSGHNTVSWYQQALGQGPQFIFQYYREEENGRGNFPPRFSGLQFPNYSSELNVNALELDDSALYLCAITGGSYNEQFFGPGTRLTVL.